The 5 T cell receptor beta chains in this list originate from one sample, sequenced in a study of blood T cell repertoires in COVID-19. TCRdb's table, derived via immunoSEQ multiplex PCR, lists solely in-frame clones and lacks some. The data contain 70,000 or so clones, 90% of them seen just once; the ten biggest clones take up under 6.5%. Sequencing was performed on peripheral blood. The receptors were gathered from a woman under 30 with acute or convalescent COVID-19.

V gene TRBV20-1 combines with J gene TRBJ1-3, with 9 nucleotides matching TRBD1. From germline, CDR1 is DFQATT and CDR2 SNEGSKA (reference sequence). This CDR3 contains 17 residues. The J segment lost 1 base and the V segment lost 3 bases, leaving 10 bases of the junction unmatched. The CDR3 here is CSASNVGQGMSGNTIYF. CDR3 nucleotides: TGCAGTGCTAGTAACGTAGGACAGGGGATGTCTGGAAACACCATATATTTT.

CDR3 coding DNA: TGTGCCAGCAACCCTCTAGCGGGAGGTATGAATGAGCAGTTCTTC. This codes for CASNPLAGGMNEQFF. The V gene is TRBV7-8, the J gene TRBJ2-1; 11 nucleotides match TRBD2. V was pared by 7 bases and J by 7 bases, with 9 bases of the junction left unmatched. Germline assignment: CDR1 SGHVS and CDR2 FQNEAQ. CDR3 size: 15 residues.

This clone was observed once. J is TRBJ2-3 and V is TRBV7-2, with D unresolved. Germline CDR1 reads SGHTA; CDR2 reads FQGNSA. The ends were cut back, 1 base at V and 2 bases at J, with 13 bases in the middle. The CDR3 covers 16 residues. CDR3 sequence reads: CASSLVGYGFTDTQYF. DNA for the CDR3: TGTGCCAGCAGCTTAGTTGGGTACGGGTTCACAGATACGCAGTATTTT.

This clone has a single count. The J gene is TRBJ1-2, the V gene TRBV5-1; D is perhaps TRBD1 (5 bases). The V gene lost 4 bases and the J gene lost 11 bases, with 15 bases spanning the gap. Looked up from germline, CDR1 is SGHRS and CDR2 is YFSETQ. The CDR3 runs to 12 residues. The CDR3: CASSSYRGGYTF. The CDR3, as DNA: TGCGCCAGCAGCAGTTATAGGGGTGGTTACACCTTC.

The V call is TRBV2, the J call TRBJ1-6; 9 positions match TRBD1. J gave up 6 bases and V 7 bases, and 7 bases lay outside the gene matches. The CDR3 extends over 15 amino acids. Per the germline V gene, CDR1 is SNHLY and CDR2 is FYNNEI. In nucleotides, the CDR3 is TGTGCCAGCATTCTCGGACAGGGGAGTAATTCACCCCTCCACTTT. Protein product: CASILGQGSNSPLHF.